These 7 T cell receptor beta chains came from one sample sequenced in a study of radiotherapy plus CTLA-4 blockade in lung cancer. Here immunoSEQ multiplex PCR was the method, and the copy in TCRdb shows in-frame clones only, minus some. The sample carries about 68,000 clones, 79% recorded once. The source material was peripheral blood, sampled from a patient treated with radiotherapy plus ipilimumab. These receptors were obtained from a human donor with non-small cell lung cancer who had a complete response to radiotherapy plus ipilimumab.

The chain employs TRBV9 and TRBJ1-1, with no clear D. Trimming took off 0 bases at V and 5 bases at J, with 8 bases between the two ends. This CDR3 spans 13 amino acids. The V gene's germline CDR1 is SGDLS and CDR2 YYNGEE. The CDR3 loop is CASSVAKETEAFF. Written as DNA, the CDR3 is TGTGCCAGCAGCGTAGCTAAGGAGACTGAAGCTTTCTTT. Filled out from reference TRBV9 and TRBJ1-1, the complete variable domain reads DSGVTQTPKHLITATGQRVTLRCSPRSGDLSVYWYQQSLDQGLQFLIQYYNGEERAKGNILERFSAQQFPDLHSELNLSSLELGDSALYFCASSVAKETEAFFGQGTRLTVV.

CDR3 amino acids: CASSLERTSGPQYV. CDR3 sequence (DNA): TGTGCCAGCAGCTTAGAAAGGACTAGCGGTCCCCAGTACGTC. V and J are TRBV7-8 and TRBJ2-7; TRBD2 agrees at 10 bases. V was clipped by 1 base and J by 10 bases; unmatched bases: 7. Per germline, CDR1 SGHVS and CDR2 FQNEAQ. The CDR3 is made up of 14 amino acids.

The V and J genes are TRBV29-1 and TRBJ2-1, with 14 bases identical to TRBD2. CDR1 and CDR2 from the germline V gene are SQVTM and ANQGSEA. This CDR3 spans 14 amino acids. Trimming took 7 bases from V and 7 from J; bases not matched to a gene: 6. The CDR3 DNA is TGCAGCGGAACCGGGACTAGCGGGAGTAATGAGCAGTTCTTC. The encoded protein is CSGTGTSGSNEQFF.

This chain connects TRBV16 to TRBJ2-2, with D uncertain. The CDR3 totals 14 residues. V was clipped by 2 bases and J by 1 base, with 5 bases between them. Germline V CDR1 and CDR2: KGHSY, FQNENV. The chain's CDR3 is CASSQEWNTGELFF. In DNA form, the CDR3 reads TGTGCCAGCAGCCAAGAATGGAACACCGGGGAGCTGTTTTTT.

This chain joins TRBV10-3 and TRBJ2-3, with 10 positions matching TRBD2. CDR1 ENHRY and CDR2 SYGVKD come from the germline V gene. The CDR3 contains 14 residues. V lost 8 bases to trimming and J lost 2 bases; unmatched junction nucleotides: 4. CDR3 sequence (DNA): TGTGCCATCCAACTAGCGGGAAACACAGATACGCAGTATTTT. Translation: CAIQLAGNTDTQYF.

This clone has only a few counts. CDR3 residues: CASSLGQENTEAFF. The CDR3 nucleotides read TGTGCCAGCAGCTTGGGACAGGAGAACACTGAAGCTTTCTTT. The genes are TRBV5-4 and TRBJ1-1; possible D gene TRBD1, 6 bases. The CDR3 is 14 amino acids. Trimming removed 0 bases from V and 1 base from J, with 7 bases in between. The germline gives CDR1 SGHNT, CDR2 YYREEE (reference sequence).

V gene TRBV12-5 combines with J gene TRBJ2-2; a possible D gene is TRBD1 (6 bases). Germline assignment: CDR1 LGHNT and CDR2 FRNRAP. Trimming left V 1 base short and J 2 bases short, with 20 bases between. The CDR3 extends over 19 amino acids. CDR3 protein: CASGLARTFGTPNTGELFF. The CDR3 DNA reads TGTGCTAGTGGTTTGGCCCGAACCTTTGGGACACCCAACACCGGGGAGCTGTTTTTT.